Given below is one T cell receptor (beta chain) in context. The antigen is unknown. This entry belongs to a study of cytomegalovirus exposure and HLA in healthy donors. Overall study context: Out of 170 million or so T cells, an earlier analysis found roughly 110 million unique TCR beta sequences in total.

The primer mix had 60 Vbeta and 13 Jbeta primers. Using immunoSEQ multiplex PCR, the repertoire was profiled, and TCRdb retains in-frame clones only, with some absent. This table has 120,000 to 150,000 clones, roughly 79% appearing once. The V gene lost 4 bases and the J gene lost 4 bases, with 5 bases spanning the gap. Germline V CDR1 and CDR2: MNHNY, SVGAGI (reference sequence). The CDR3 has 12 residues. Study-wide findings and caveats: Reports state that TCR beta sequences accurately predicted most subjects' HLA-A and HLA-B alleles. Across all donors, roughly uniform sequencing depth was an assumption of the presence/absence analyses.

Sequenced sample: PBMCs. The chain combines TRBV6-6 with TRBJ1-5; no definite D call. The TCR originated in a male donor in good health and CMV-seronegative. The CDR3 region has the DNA TGTGCCAGCAGTTTCCCTAATCAGCCCCAGCATTTT. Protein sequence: CASSFPNQPQHF.